What follows describes a single T cell receptor beta chain. The data originate from a study of blood T cell repertoires in COVID-19. Study-level background: The cDNA or gDNA used as material had been derived from T cells, B-cell-depleted T cells, or PBMCs.

With 1 base removed from V and 3 bases from J, the gap between germline ends came to 12 bases. The CDR3 is 15 residues long. CDR1 and CDR2 from the germline V gene are MNHNS and SASEGT. Under the authors' procedure: Amplification of reference gene primers provided the estimated nucleated cell counts. Method: immunoSEQ multiplex PCR; TCRdb's copy keeps in-frame clones and lacks some. D and trimming come from the DNA, and the V and J calls and clone size come from that table. The repertoire includes approximately 81,000 clones, 90% to 95% of them detected once, and under 2.5% sits in the top ten. This chain links TRBV6-1 with TRBJ1-2; no definite D call. This receptor was identified in a woman aged 45-60 years in a cohort sampled during active COVID-19. The sample comprised peripheral blood. Here the CDR3 DNA reads TGTGCCAGCAGTGAAGGGCCAACAGCCCACTATGGCTACACCTTC. Its protein product is CASSEGPTAHYGYTF.